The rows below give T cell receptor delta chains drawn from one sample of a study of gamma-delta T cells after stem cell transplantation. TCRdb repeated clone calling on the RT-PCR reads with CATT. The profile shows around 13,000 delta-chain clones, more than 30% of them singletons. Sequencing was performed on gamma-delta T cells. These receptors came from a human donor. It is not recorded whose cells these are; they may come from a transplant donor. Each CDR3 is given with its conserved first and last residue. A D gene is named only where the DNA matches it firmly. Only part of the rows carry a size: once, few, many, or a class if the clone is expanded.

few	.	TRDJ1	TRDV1	TGTGCTCTTGGGGAGCCGATTCCTACCGGGGGATACACCGATAAACTCATCTTT	CALGEPIPTGGYTDKLIF
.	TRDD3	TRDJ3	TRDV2	TGTGCCTGTGACGTTACTGGGGGCTACTCCTTGTACACCCTACAGATGTTTTTC	CACDVTGGYSLYTLQMFF
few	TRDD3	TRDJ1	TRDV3	TGTGCCTCCGCCTTCGCCTCCTACTGGGGGATACCAGTTAAACTCATCTTT	CASAFASYWGIPVKLIF
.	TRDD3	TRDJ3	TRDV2	TGTGCCTGTGACACCTGGGGGATCCTAATCTCCTTGGACACCCGACAGATGTTTTTC	CACDTWGILISLDTRQMFF
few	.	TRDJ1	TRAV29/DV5	TGTGCAGCAAAGGTGAATTCTACGTGGAGTCTTGGGTGGGGCCCATACACCGATAAACCCATCTTT	CAAKVNSTWSLGWGPYTDKPIF
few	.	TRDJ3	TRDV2	TGTGCCTGTGACACTCCAAGCTCCTGGGACACCCGACAGATTTTTTTC	CACDTPSSWDTRQIFF
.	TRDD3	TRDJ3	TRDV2	TGTGCCTGTGACACCGGCTGTACTGGGGGGCATAGCTCCTGGGACACCCGACAGATGTTTTTC	CACDTGCTGGHSSWDTRQMFF
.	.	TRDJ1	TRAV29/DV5	TGTGCAGCAAGCCCTACTGGGACCAGTTTGGGGACCGATAAACTCATCTTT	CAASPTGTSLGTDKLIF
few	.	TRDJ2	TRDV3	TGTGCCTTGGGGGATTTGACAGCACAACTCTTCTTT	CALGDLTAQLFF
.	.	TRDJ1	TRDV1	TGTGCTCTTGGGGAACCCATAGTCCTAAGAAGGGGTGCTGGGGACCCGAGGTCGGATAAACTCATCTTT	CALGEPIVLRRGAGDPRSDKLIF
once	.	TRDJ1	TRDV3	TGTGCCTTCCAGGACGGGGGGAAACTCATCTTT	CAFQDGGKLIF
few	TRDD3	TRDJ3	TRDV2	TGTGCCTGTGACACCGTACTGGGGTCCTGGGACACCCGACAGATGTTTTTC	CACDTVLGSWDTRQMFF
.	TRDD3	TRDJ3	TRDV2	TGTGCCTGTGACAATCTCCTGGCTGGGGGATATGGCCGGGACACCCGACAGATGTTTTTC	CACDNLLAGGYGRDTRQMFF
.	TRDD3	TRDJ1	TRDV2	TGTGCCTGTGACACCGGACTGGGGGATTACACCGATAAACTCATCTTT	CACDTGLGDYTDKLIF